Listed here is a single TCR beta chain. This specimen belongs to a study of blood T cell repertoires in COVID-19. About the study: Samples of COVID-19 (acute and convalescent) were obtained from the United States, Italy and Spain. Sources were T cells, B-cell-depleted T cells, or PBMCs; the material itself was cDNA or gDNA.

As handled by the study authors: How many nucleated cells were present was estimated from reference gene primer amplification. The repertoire was sequenced with immunoSEQ multiplex PCR; TCRdb's copy has only in-frame clones and lacks some. V and J calls plus clone size are reproduced from that table; the DNA served to infer D and trimming. This sample yields about 70,000 clones, of which approximately 86% are seen a single time; 12% belongs to the top ten. Germline loops: CDR1 SGHVS, CDR2 FQNEAQ. V was pared by 4 bases and J by 0 bases, with 14 bases of the junction left unmatched. CDR3 length equals 19 residues.

Sequencing used peripheral blood. The chain is built from TRBV7-8 and TRBJ2-3, with 9 bases that match TRBD2. The source is a human donor in a cohort sampled during active COVID-19. This chain's CDR3 is CASSSTILPAGGSTDTQYF. The CDR3 coding sequence is TGTGCCAGCAGCTCAACGATCCTCCCGGCGGGGGGGAGCACAGATACGCAGTATTTT.